This TCR beta chain was observed in a study of cytomegalovirus exposure and HLA in healthy donors. This CDR3 has 15 amino acids. V was cut by 4 bases and J by 5 bases, with 18 bases left in between. Looked up from germline, CDR1 is SGHDT and CDR2 is YYEEEE. Clones were sequenced by immunoSEQ multiplex PCR, and TCRdb holds only the in-frame ones, with some missing. The sample carries 150,000 to 200,000 clones, around four fifths recorded once. To note about this clone: Antigen specificity is unknown.

General study findings and limits: Diagnosis of cytomegalovirus status made by the classifier reportedly showed high specificity and sensitivity. Subsequent analysis showed first-cohort TCR clusters tending to co-occur in 120 validation repertoires.

Sequenced sample: PBMCs. This receptor was identified in a man aged 30 to 45 in good health and CMV-seropositive. The chain combines TRBV5-6 with TRBJ2-5, with D possibly TRBD1 on 5 matching bases. CDR3 DNA sequence: TGTGCCAGCAGCAATACTGACAGTTGGCCCGAGACCCAGTACTTC. Its protein product is CASSNTDSWPETQYF.